Below, 17 T cell receptor beta chains from the same sample are listed, as sequenced in a study of shared clonotypes between healthy human individuals. TCRdb's copy holds only in-frame clones and misses some; the assay was immunoSEQ multiplex PCR. The sample holds about 2 million clones, 90% to 95% seen once. Sequencing was performed on naive CD4+ T cells sorted from blood. Subset denoted: CD45RA+ positively selected. The origin of the receptors is a young man in good health.

The CDR3 loop is CASSVETGYYGYTF. DNA of the CDR3: TGTGCCAGCAGCGTAGAAACGGGTTACTATGGCTACACCTTC. The rearrangement links TRBV9 to TRBJ1-2; D call uncertain. Germline loops: CDR1 SGDLS, CDR2 YYNGEE. The V end was cut by 0 bases, the J end by 3 bases, with 9 bases between. The CDR3 is made up of 14 amino acids.

The chain couples TRBV5-1 to TRBJ2-3; TRBD2 matches at 8 bases. CDR3 length: 14 residues. Germline lookup yields CDR1 SGHRS and CDR2 YFSETQ. Trimming removed 4 bases from V and 4 bases from J; junction bases left unmatched: 5. Here the CDR3 DNA reads TGCGCCAGCAGCATACAGCGGGAGTCAGATACGCAGTATTTT. Amino acid sequence: CASSIQRESDTQYF.

The J gene is TRBJ1-3, the V gene TRBV2, with TRBD1 matching over 8 bases. The V gene end was trimmed by 5 bases and the J gene end by 0 bases; junction bases not matched to a gene: 6. The CDR3 covers 16 residues. Germline-derived CDR1 and CDR2 are SNHLY and FYNNEI. The CDR3 spells CASSRGQAASGNTIYF. The CDR3 DNA reads TGTGCCAGCAGTAGGGGACAGGCCGCCTCTGGAAACACCATATATTTT.

This clone was seen just once. Distinct nucleotide sequences in the sample also encode this CDR3. The CDR3 spells CASSLGDTDTQYF. In DNA form, the CDR3 reads TGCGCCAGCAGCTTGGGGGATACAGATACGCAGTATTTT. The chain is built from TRBV5-1 and TRBJ2-3; D uncertain. The CDR3 spans 13 residues. The V gene lost 0 bases and the J gene lost 3 bases, with 5 bases spanning the gap. Germline lookup yields CDR1 SGHRS and CDR2 YFSETQ. The entire variable domain, with the rest obtained from reference TRBV5-1 and TRBJ2-3, is as follows: KAGVTQTPRYLIKTRGQQVTLSCSPISGHRSVSWYQQTPGQGLQFLFEYFSETQRNKGNFPGRFSGRQFSNSRSEMNVSTLELGDSALYLCASSLGDTDTQYFGPGTRLTVL.

V gene TRBV5-1 combines with J gene TRBJ1-3; possibly TRBD1 for D (6 bases). CDR3 length: 15 amino acids. V lost 4 bases and J 0 bases, leaving 11 bases between the germline ends. Germline CDR1 is SGHRS and CDR2 is YFSETQ. The CDR3 protein is CASSIVTGSGNTIYF. In DNA, the CDR3 is TGCGCCAGCAGCATCGTGACAGGCTCTGGAAACACCATATATTTT.

The chain has TRBV25-1 and TRBJ2-7; 10 positions agree with TRBD2. V shed 8 bases and J 0 bases; nucleotides not matched to a gene: 4. The CDR3 extends over 14 amino acids. The germline gives CDR1 MGHDK, CDR2 SYGVNS. Here the CDR3 reads CASSGLASSYEQYF. The CDR3 nucleotides read TGTGCCAGCTCGGGACTAGCGAGCTCCTACGAGCAGTACTTC.

This clone has only a few counts. Other DNA sequences in the same sample also yield this CDR3. The chain recombines TRBV5-1 with TRBJ2-6; D not resolved. Germline CDR1 is SGHRS and CDR2 is YFSETQ. The ends were cut back, 2 bases at V and 0 bases at J, with 3 bases in the middle. This CDR3 has 14 residues. The CDR3, as DNA: TGCGCCAGCAGCTTAAGCTCTGGGGCCAACGTCCTGACTTTC. Its protein product is CASSLSSGANVLTF.

The gene calls are TRBV4-1 and TRBJ2-7, with D perhaps TRBD1 (6 bases). Germline lookup yields CDR1 MGHRA and CDR2 YSYEKL. The CDR3 sequence is 15 residues long. V gave up 2 bases and J gave up 5 bases, with 16 bases separating them. The CDR3: CASSQWGRRENEQYF. The CDR3 DNA is TGCGCCAGCAGCCAATGGGGGCGCAGAGAAAACGAGCAGTACTTC.

This chain uses TRBV9 with TRBJ2-5, with D maybe TRBD1 (7 bases). V was trimmed by 0 bases and J by 7 bases, leaving 13 bases between them. CDR1 is SGDLS and CDR2 is YYNGEE in the germline V gene. This CDR3 has 14 amino acids. The CDR3 spells CASSVGQGLGTQYF. The CDR3 bases are TGTGCCAGCAGCGTAGGACAGGGACTTGGGACCCAGTACTTC.

Worth noting for this clone: Other DNA sequences in the sample encode the same CDR3. The chain joins TRBV6-5 to TRBJ2-2; maybe TRBD2 (5 bases). Germline CDR1 MNHEY, CDR2 SVGAGI. CDR3 size: 15 residues. V shed 2 bases and J shed 4 bases, with 11 bases lying between them. The CDR3 protein is CASSYGSVGTGELFF. CDR3 coding DNA: TGTGCCAGCAGTTACGGTAGCGTCGGCACCGGGGAGCTGTTTTTT.

V and J are TRBV28 and TRBJ1-4; D unresolved. The CDR3 loop spans 13 amino acids. In germline, CDR1 is MDHEN, CDR2 SYDVKM. V lost 6 bases and J lost 4, with 9 bases in between. CDR3 in amino acids: CASSSPNNEKLFF. The CDR3, as DNA: TGTGCCAGCAGCTCCCCCAATAATGAAAAACTGTTTTTT.

This clone came up many times. Other DNA sequences in the same sample also yield this CDR3. The chain recombines TRBV10-3 with TRBJ1-5; no clear D gene. Between the trimmed V and J ends, which lost 2 bases and 0 bases, there was a span of 8 bases. Germline V lookup: CDR1 ENHRY, CDR2 SYGVKD. The length of the CDR3 is 15 residues. The CDR3 reads CAISELWGSNQPQHF. CDR3 sequence (DNA): TGTGCCATCAGTGAGCTGTGGGGTAGCAATCAGCCCCAGCATTTT.

This chain uses TRBV10-2 with TRBJ1-5; no clear D. Trimming took 2 bases from V and 9 from J, leaving 14 bases between them. The CDR3 is 14 residues long. Germline V gene data show CDR1 as WSHSY and CDR2 as SAAADI. CDR3 nucleotides: TGCGCCAGCAGTGAGGGGTCCCTAGGAGGGCCCCAGCATTTT. Encoded protein: CASSEGSLGGPQHF.

The CDR3: CASSEEGMTNEKLFF. CDR3 coding DNA: TGTGCCAGCAGTGAAGAGGGGATGACTAATGAAAAACTGTTTTTT. The genes are TRBV2 and TRBJ1-4, with a tentative D call TRBD1 (5 bases). CDR3 size: 15 residues. V was clipped by 1 base and J by 2 bases, with 8 bases between them. The germline V gene has CDR1 SNHLY and CDR2 FYNNEI. Combining the CDR3 with reference TRBV2 and TRBJ1-4 gives the whole variable domain EPEVTQTPSHQVTQMGQEVILRCVPISNHLYFYWYRQILGQKVEFLVSFYNNEISEKSEIFDDQFSVERPDGSNFTLKIRSTKLEDSAMYFCASSEEGMTNEKLFFGSGTQLSVL.

This chain connects TRBV5-1 to TRBJ2-7; possible D gene TRBD1, 5 bases. Trimming removed 4 bases from V and 5 bases from J, with 10 bases in between. Germline V gene data show CDR1 as SGHRS and CDR2 as YFSETQ. The CDR3 spans 12 residues. CDR3 sequence reads: CASSIDRNEQYF. DNA of the CDR3: TGCGCCAGCAGCATAGACAGAAACGAGCAGTACTTC. The full variable domain, completed using reference TRBV5-1 and TRBJ2-7, is KAGVTQTPRYLIKTRGQQVTLSCSPISGHRSVSWYQQTPGQGLQFLFEYFSETQRNKGNFPGRFSGRQFSNSRSEMNVSTLELGDSALYLCASSIDRNEQYFGPGTRLTVT.

This clone was detected only once. The V gene is TRBV2, the J gene TRBJ2-7; 9 bases map to TRBD2. CDR1 is SNHLY, CDR2 FYNNEI, per germline. The CDR3 is 15 amino acids. V was pared by 6 bases and J by 0 bases, with 6 bases of the junction left unmatched. CDR3 DNA sequence: TGTGCCAGCAGGCCTAGCGGGATAAGCTCCTACGAGCAGTACTTC. As protein: CASRPSGISSYEQYF.

The chain uses TRBV7-2 and TRBJ2-5, with D perhaps TRBD1 or TRBD2 (6 bases each). Germline values: CDR1 SGHTA, CDR2 FQGNSA. The V end was cut by 1 base, the J end by 9 bases, with 21 bases between. This CDR3 has 16 residues. The CDR3 loop reads CASSLVGSVRGEPQYF. The CDR3 DNA is TGTGCCAGCAGCTTAGTTGGTTCGGTGAGGGGGGAGCCCCAGTACTTC.